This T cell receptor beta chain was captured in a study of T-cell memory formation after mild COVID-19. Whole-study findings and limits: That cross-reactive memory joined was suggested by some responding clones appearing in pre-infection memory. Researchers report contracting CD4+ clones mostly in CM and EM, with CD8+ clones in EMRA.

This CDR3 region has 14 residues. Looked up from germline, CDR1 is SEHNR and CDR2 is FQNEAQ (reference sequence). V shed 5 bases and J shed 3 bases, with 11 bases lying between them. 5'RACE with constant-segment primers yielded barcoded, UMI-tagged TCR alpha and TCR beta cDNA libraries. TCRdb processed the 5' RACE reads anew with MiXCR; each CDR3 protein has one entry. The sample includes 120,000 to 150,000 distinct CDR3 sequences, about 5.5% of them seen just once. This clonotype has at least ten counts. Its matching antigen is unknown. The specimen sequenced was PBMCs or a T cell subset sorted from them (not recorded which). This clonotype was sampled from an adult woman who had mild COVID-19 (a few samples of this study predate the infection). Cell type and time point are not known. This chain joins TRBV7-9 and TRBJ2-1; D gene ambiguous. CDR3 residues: CASSPGRRYNEQFF. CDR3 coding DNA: TGTGCCAGCAGCCCTGGTCGCCGCTACAATGAGCAGTTCTTC.